This T cell receptor beta chain was sequenced for a study of blood T cell repertoires in COVID-19. The overall study: COVID-19 samples, acute and convalescent, were from the United States, Italy and Spain. PBMCs, B-cell-depleted T cells, or T cells provided the cDNA or gDNA that made up the material.

V was pared by 4 bases and J by 2 bases, with 2 bases of the junction left unmatched. Germline V gene data show CDR1 as KGHSH and CDR2 as LQKENI. CDR3 size: 14 residues. The assay was immunoSEQ multiplex PCR, and TCRdb's table has in-frame clones only and misses some. This sample has some 100,000 clones; about nine tenths occur once, and the top ten carry approximately 8.7%. The TCR originated in an older man who had recovered from COVID-19. The J gene is TRBJ2-7, the V gene TRBV18, with 10 bases lining up with TRBD1. The source material was peripheral blood. The CDR3 nucleotides are TGTGCCAGCTCACGGACAGGGGGAACCTACGAGCAGTACTTC. Translated, it gives CASSRTGGTYEQYF.